Below, 8 T cell receptor beta chains from the same sample are listed, as sequenced in a study of T-cell memory formation after mild COVID-19. TCRdb fed the 5' RACE reads into MiXCR, producing one record per CDR3 protein. The profile shows 120,000 to 150,000 distinct CDR3 sequences, 15% to 20% of them singletons. Source material: PBMCs or a T cell subset sorted from them (not recorded which). The receptors were gathered from an adult woman who had mild COVID-19 (a few samples of this study predate the infection). Cell type and time point are not known.

The rearrangement joins TRBV20-1 to TRBJ1-3; TRBD1 matches at 9 bases. With V trimmed by 1 base and J by 1 base, 2 bases remained unmatched. Germline CDR1 DFQATT, CDR2 SNEGSKA (reference sequence). CDR3 size: 15 residues. The CDR3, as DNA: TGCAGTGCTAGAGCCGGGACAGGGTCTGGAAACACCATATATTTT. Encoded protein: CSARAGTGSGNTIYF.

The rearrangement links TRBV6-1 to TRBJ2-7; the match to TRBD1 covers 7 bases. CDR1 and CDR2 (germline): MNHNS, SASEGT. The CDR3 sequence is 15 residues long. V lost 1 base and J lost 3; bases outside the gene matches: 6. The chain's CDR3 is CASSEGGGLRYEQYF. In DNA form, the CDR3 reads TGTGCCAGCAGTGAAGGAGGGGGCCTCCGCTACGAGCAGTACTTC.

This clonotype is a singleton in its sample. This sequence joins TRBV3-1 and TRBJ2-3; a possible D gene is TRBD2 (7 bases). Germline V gives CDR1 LGHDT, CDR2 YNNKEL (reference sequence). Trimming removed 4 bases from V and 1 base from J, with 15 bases in between. The CDR3 has 16 amino acids. CDR3 in amino acids: CASSPEAGARTDTQYF. The CDR3 coding sequence is TGTGCCAGCAGCCCGGAGGCGGGGGCCCGCACAGATACGCAGTATTTT.

This clonotype was picked up many times. The V call is TRBV7-9, the J call TRBJ2-7, with 10 bases fitting TRBD1. In germline, CDR1 is SEHNR, CDR2 FQNEAQ (reference sequence). This CDR3 comprises 17 residues. The V gene end was trimmed by 3 bases and the J gene end by 3 bases; junction bases not matched to a gene: 11. In DNA form, the CDR3 reads TGTGCCAGCAGCTTTACAGGCCTGACAGGGGGCCTCTACGAGCAGTACTTC. Translated: CASSFTGLTGGLYEQYF.

This clonotype came up a few times. The genes are TRBV4-3 and TRBJ2-2; 8 bases match TRBD2. V dropped 3 bases and J dropped 0; count of bases not matched to a gene: 9. Germline CDR1 is LGHNA and CDR2 is YSLEER. The CDR3 sequence is 18 residues long. In DNA, the CDR3 is TGCGCCAGCAGCCAGAAATCACCGGGACTAGCGAACACCGGGGAGCTGTTTTTT. Its protein product is CASSQKSPGLANTGELFF.

This clonotype was detected many times. This chain links TRBV6-5 with TRBJ2-7; 10 nucleotides align to TRBD1. The CDR3 consists of 13 residues. CDR1 and CDR2 from the germline V gene are MNHEY and SVGAGI. The ends lost 8 bases at V and 1 base at J; junction bases unmatched: 2. The CDR3 here is CASRTGGSYEQYF. In nucleotides, the CDR3 is TGTGCCAGCCGGACAGGGGGGTCCTACGAGCAGTACTTC.

This clonotype was seen only a few times. V and J are TRBV30 and TRBJ2-7; 13 bases are a match to TRBD2. This CDR3 comprises 15 residues. Germline CDR1 and CDR2: GTSNPN and SVGIG (reference sequence). V was pared by 2 bases and J by 4 bases, with 5 bases of the junction left unmatched. The CDR3 bases are TGTGCCTGGAGTCCCGGACTAGCGGGAGTGTACGAGCAGTACTTC. Protein product: CAWSPGLAGVYEQYF. The full variable domain, with the rest looked up from reference TRBV30 and TRBJ2-7, is SQTIHQWPATLVQPVGSPLSLECTVEGTSNPNLYWYRQAAGRGLQLLFYSVGIGQISSEVPQNLSASRPQDRQFILSSKKLLLSDSGFYLCAWSPGLAGVYEQYFGPGTRLTVT.

This clonotype was seen many times. The CDR3 reads CASSLAPGQGFYGYTF. The CDR3, as DNA: TGTGCCAGCAGCTTAGCTCCGGGACAGGGTTTTTATGGCTACACCTTC. The chain combines TRBV7-2 with TRBJ1-2, with 9 positions matching TRBD1. CDR1 is SGHTA and CDR2 is FQGNSA in the germline V gene. The J segment lost 5 bases and the V segment lost 0 bases, leaving 7 bases of the junction unmatched. This CDR3 spans 16 amino acids. Looking up the rest from reference TRBV7-2 and TRBJ1-2 gives the full variable domain: GAGVSQSPSNKVTEKGKDVELRCDPISGHTALYWYRQSLGQGLEFLIYFQGNSAPDKSGLPSDRFSAERTGGSVSTLTIQRTQQEDSAVYLCASSLAPGQGFYGYTFGSGTRLTVV.